These 28 T cell receptor beta chains were all obtained from the same sample, sequenced in a study of OX40 agonist ivuxolimab in advanced cancers. TCRdb's table, derived via immunoSEQ multiplex PCR, lists solely in-frame clones and lacks some. Among around 39,000 clones, approximately 82% were seen once, and the ten largest hold less than 2%. Sequencing used CD4+ or CD8+ T cells sorted from blood, obtained in a trial of the OX40 agonist ivuxolimab. The receptors shown here come from an adult with an advanced solid tumor such as melanoma, head and neck, liver or kidney cancer.

The CDR3 DNA reads as TGTGCCAGCAGTTACCGTACGGGAGGGACCTACAATGAGCAGTTCTTC. This translates into CASSYRTGGTYNEQFF. The chain recombines TRBV6-5 with TRBJ2-1; 8 bases line up with TRBD2. The CDR3 runs to 16 residues. Germline CDR1 and CDR2: MNHEY and SVGAGI. The trim removed 2 bases at V and 2 bases at J, leaving 5 bases unmatched.

The chain recombines TRBV5-4 with TRBJ1-4; 7 bases are a match to TRBD1. Germline trimming cut 2 bases from V and 7 bases from J; bases unmatched to any gene: 8. Germline loops: CDR1 SGHNT, CDR2 YYREEE (reference sequence). The CDR3 contains 15 residues. The CDR3 here is CASSFRRQGSEKLFF. The CDR3 region has the DNA TGTGCCAGCAGCTTTCGAAGACAGGGAAGTGAAAAACTGTTTTTT.

The rearrangement joins TRBV5-1 to TRBJ2-3; D unclear. CDR1 and CDR2 from the germline V gene are SGHRS and YFSETQ. The CDR3 covers 14 residues. The ends were cut back, 5 bases at V and 2 bases at J, with 12 bases in the middle. The chain's CDR3 is CASSEQVDTDTQYF. The DNA for the CDR3 is TGCGCCAGCAGTGAGCAGGTTGACACAGATACGCAGTATTTT. The full variable domain, rest sourced from reference TRBV5-1 and TRBJ2-3, is KAGVTQTPRYLIKTRGQQVTLSCSPISGHRSVSWYQQTPGQGLQFLFEYFSETQRNKGNFPGRFSGRQFSNSRSEMNVSTLELGDSALYLCASSEQVDTDTQYFGPGTRLTVL.

V is TRBV5-1 and J is TRBJ1-1; a weak D match, TRBD1 (6 bases). Germline lookup yields CDR1 SGHRS and CDR2 YFSETQ. V gave up 3 bases and J gave up 2 bases, with 11 bases separating them. CDR3 length: 14 amino acids. The CDR3 bases are TGCGCCAGCAGCTCCATGACAGGAAACACTGAAGCTTTCTTT. Its translation: CASSSMTGNTEAFF.

The V and J genes are TRBV27 and TRBJ2-7, with D possibly being TRBD1 or TRBD2 (5 bases each). Germline CDR1 reads MNHEY; CDR2 reads SMNVEV (reference sequence). This CDR3 comprises 14 residues. Trimming cost V 2 bases and J 4 bases, with 12 bases left between them. The DNA of the CDR3 is TGTGCCAGCAGTTTAGGGGGAGAGAGGTACGAGCAGTACTTC. This translates into CASSLGGERYEQYF.

This chain connects TRBV25-1 to TRBJ2-1, with D possibly TRBD1 on 6 matching bases. V was pared by 2 bases and J by 3 bases, with 11 bases between. Per germline, CDR1 MGHDK and CDR2 SYGVNS. The CDR3 covers 15 residues. This CDR3 is CASSEPRTVYNEQFF. The CDR3 DNA is TGTGCCAGCAGTGAACCCCGGACAGTCTACAATGAGCAGTTCTTC.

The DNA of the CDR3 is TGTGCCAGCAGTTACTCGCCCGGGGCCTTGGCCTACGAGCAGTACTTC. Protein product: CASSYSPGALAYEQYF. The chain carries TRBV6-6 and TRBJ2-7, with D perhaps being TRBD1 or TRBD2 (5 bases each). Germline CDR1 is MNHNY and CDR2 is SVGAGI (reference sequence). The CDR3 is 16 residues long. V dropped 0 bases and J dropped 2 bases, with 14 bases sitting between them.

This clone was counted a few times. The rearrangement uses TRBV7-6 and TRBJ2-1, with 8 bases identical to TRBD2. This CDR3 comprises 17 residues. The germline gives CDR1 SGHVS, CDR2 FNYEAQ. V shed 4 bases, J shed 3 bases, and the junction held 11 bases outside the gene matches. In nucleotides, the CDR3 is TGTGCCAGCAGCTCAGCGGAGGGACTAGTTTTCTACAATGAGCAGTTCTTC. The encoded protein is CASSSAEGLVFYNEQFF. Filled out from reference TRBV7-6 and TRBJ2-1, the complete variable domain reads GAGVSQSPRYKVTKRGQDVALRCDPISGHVSLYWYRQALGQGPEFLTYFNYEAQQDKSGLPNDRFSAERPEGSISTLTIQRTEQRDSAMYRCASSSAEGLVFYNEQFFGPGTRLTVL.

On this clone itself: The sample has other DNA sequences that encode this CDR3 too. The chain recombines TRBV18 with TRBJ2-1; TRBD1 agrees at 9 bases. Germline-derived CDR1 and CDR2 are KGHSH and LQKENI. This CDR3 comprises 15 residues. V gave up 0 bases and J gave up 4 bases; unmatched junction bases: 1. In nucleotides, the CDR3 is TGTGCCAGCTCACCACCGACAGGGGGATACAATGAGCAGTTCTTC. Its protein product is CASSPPTGGYNEQFF.

For the CDR3, the DNA is TGTGCCATCAGTGAGTCGGGCGGGACAGGGAATTCACCCCTCCACTTT. This encodes CAISESGGTGNSPLHF. This chain joins TRBV10-3 and TRBJ1-6; TRBD1 aligns across 9 bases. Germline V lookup: CDR1 ENHRY, CDR2 SYGVKD. This CDR3 has 16 amino acids. Germline trimming cut 0 bases from V and 7 bases from J; bases unmatched to any gene: 4.

This chain joins TRBV19 and TRBJ2-5; D possibly corresponds to TRBD2 (6 bases). V dropped 5 bases and J dropped 5 bases, with 15 bases sitting between them. Germline CDR1 reads LNHDA; CDR2 reads SQIVND (reference sequence). There are 14 residues in the CDR3. The CDR3 DNA sequence: TGTGCCAGTAGTCCCGGGACTGAATGGGAGACCCAGTACTTC. Protein product: CASSPGTEWETQYF.

The rearrangement links TRBV9 to TRBJ1-6; 9 nucleotides agree with TRBD1. This CDR3 is 15 amino acids long. Trimming cost V 5 bases and J 9 bases; bases outside gene matches: 9. Germline CDR1 SGDLS, CDR2 YYNGEE. CDR3 loop: CASSSQGQGTSPLHF. The CDR3 nucleotides read TGTGCCAGCAGTTCCCAGGGACAGGGAACTTCACCCCTCCACTTT.

The gene calls are TRBV5-1 and TRBJ2-1; perhaps D is TRBD1 or TRBD2 (5 bases each). The CDR3 runs to 16 residues. Germline lookup yields CDR1 SGHRS and CDR2 YFSETQ. The V and J ends lost 0 bases and 3 bases respectively, with 13 bases between them. The CDR3 spells CASSLAFGDHYNEQFF. The CDR3 coding sequence is TGCGCCAGCAGCTTGGCCTTTGGGGACCACTACAATGAGCAGTTCTTC.

V is TRBV18 and J is TRBJ2-3; D remains ambiguous. V was clipped by 4 bases and J by 2 bases, with 7 bases between them. Germline V gene sequence: CDR1 KGHSH, CDR2 LQKENI. The CDR3 contains 13 residues. DNA of the CDR3: TGTGCCAGCTCACTCCAGCACACAGATACGCAGTATTTT. Its translation is CASSLQHTDTQYF.

The chain recombines TRBV7-3 with TRBJ2-2; TRBD2 matches at 10 bases. Germline values: CDR1 SGHTA, CDR2 FQGTGA. J gave up 5 bases and V 0 bases, and 3 bases lay outside the gene matches. The CDR3 totals 16 residues. The CDR3, as DNA: TGTGCCAGCAGCTTAACTAGCGGGGGGCCGACCGGGGAGCTGTTTTTT. It yields the protein CASSLTSGGPTGELFF.

The chain employs TRBV11-2 and TRBJ2-2; 13 positions match TRBD2. The trim removed 6 bases at V and 3 bases at J, leaving 10 bases unmatched. Per germline, CDR1 SGHAT and CDR2 FQNNGV. The CDR3 runs to 18 residues. DNA of the CDR3: TGTGCCAGCAGACCGACTAGCGGGGGGCCTAAGCACACCGGGGAGCTGTTTTTT. As protein: CASRPTSGGPKHTGELFF.

In this sample, this clone turned up a few times. V gene TRBV6-5 combines with J gene TRBJ2-1; the match to TRBD2 covers 8 bases. CDR1 is MNHEY and CDR2 is SVGAGI in the germline V gene. The junction had 6 bases not matched to a gene; V was cut back by 0 bases and J by 5 bases. The CDR3 extends over 16 amino acids. The CDR3 protein is CASSYSGGVVNNEQFF. In DNA, the CDR3 is TGTGCCAGCAGTTACTCCGGGGGGGTAGTGAACAATGAGCAGTTCTTC.

This clone was seen a single time. V and J are TRBV5-8 and TRBJ2-6; no reliable D call. Between the trimmed V and J ends, which lost 4 bases and 0 bases, there was a span of 14 bases. The CDR3 has 17 amino acids. CDR1 SGHTS and CDR2 YDEGEE come from the germline V gene. The CDR3 DNA follows: TGTGCCAGCAGCGAGGTAAAGCTTTACTCTGGGGCCAACGTCCTGACTTTC. This gives the protein CASSEVKLYSGANVLTF.

The V and J genes are TRBV9 and TRBJ2-7, with unresolved D. Per germline, CDR1 SGDLS and CDR2 YYNGEE. The CDR3 consists of 14 residues. The V gene lost 1 base and the J gene lost 0 bases, with 8 bases spanning the gap. The CDR3 DNA reads as TGTGCCAGCAGCGTATCTGAGAGCTCCTACGAGCAGTACTTC. Translated, it gives CASSVSESSYEQYF.

The rearrangement joins TRBV10-1 to TRBJ2-7; TRBD1 agrees at 7 bases. The germline V gene encodes CDR1 WNHNN and CDR2 SYGVQD (reference sequence). This CDR3 region has 14 residues. Trimming cost V 5 bases and J 3 bases; bases outside gene matches: 7. The CDR3 loop reads CASSSTGSNYEQYF. CDR3 bases: TGCGCCAGCAGTTCGACAGGGTCGAACTACGAGCAGTACTTC.

This clone was seen a few times. The chain joins TRBV19 to TRBJ1-1; no definite D call. Germline loops: CDR1 LNHDA, CDR2 SQIVND (reference sequence). The CDR3 contains 14 residues. V gave up 4 bases and J gave up 0 bases, with 9 bases separating them. CDR3 in amino acids: CASSTGKLNTEAFF. For the CDR3, the DNA is TGTGCCAGTAGTACCGGAAAACTGAACACTGAAGCTTTCTTT.

The table lists this clone with a few counts. The sample holds other DNA sequences that translate to the same CDR3. For the CDR3, the DNA is TGTGCCAGCAGCTTAAAAGGTCCGAAGGGATATGAGCAGTTCTTC. Translation gives CASSLKGPKGYEQFF. This rearrangement joins TRBV7-9 to TRBJ2-1; D not resolved. Trimming cost V 2 bases and J 8 bases, with 16 bases left between them. CDR1 is SEHNR and CDR2 is FQNEAQ in the germline V gene (reference sequence). CDR3 length: 15 residues. The full variable domain, its missing parts supplied by reference TRBV7-9 and TRBJ2-1, is DTGVSQNPRHKITKRGQNVTFRCDPISEHNRLYWYRQTLGQGPEFLTYFQNEAQLEKSRLLSDRFSAERPKGSFSTLEIQRTEQGDSAMYLCASSLKGPKGYEQFFGPGTRLTVL.

This clone was observed a handful of times. This sequence joins TRBV6-1 and TRBJ1-6, with 8 bases lining up with TRBD1. This CDR3 contains 15 residues. Unmatched junction bases numbered 7, after V lost 0 bases and J lost 12 bases. CDR1 is MNHNS and CDR2 is SASEGT in the germline V gene. The CDR3: CASSEAGTGRVPLHF. The CDR3 DNA sequence: TGTGCCAGCAGTGAAGCAGGGACAGGCCGTGTACCCCTCCACTTT.

The J gene is TRBJ2-7, the V gene TRBV11-3, with TRBD2 as a possible D gene (5 bases). Trimming cost V 3 bases and J 1 base, with 7 bases left between them. CDR1 SGHNT and CDR2 YENEEA come from the germline V gene. This CDR3 has 13 amino acids. CDR3 in amino acids: CASSFTGSYEQYF. CDR3 nucleotide sequence: TGTGCCAGCAGCTTTACGGGGTCCTACGAGCAGTACTTC.

With respect to this clone: As the CDR3 is not closed by the conserved phenylalanine or tryptophan, this likely results from a read error. This chain joins TRBV9 and TRBJ1-2; no clear D gene. CDR3 length equals 13 residues. Germline lookup yields CDR1 SGDLS and CDR2 YYNGEE. V was pared by 5 bases and J by 4 bases, with 12 bases between. The CDR3 here is CASRDVSGYGYTS. For the CDR3, the DNA is TGTGCCAGCAGGGACGTTTCTGGCTATGGCTACACCTCC.

In its sample, this clone was seen once. This rearrangement joins TRBV9 to TRBJ1-5; D is unresolved. V lost 0 bases, J lost 0 bases, and 10 bases lay in between. Germline lookup yields CDR1 SGDLS and CDR2 YYNGEE. This CDR3 spans 16 amino acids. CDR3 protein: CASSVGIGPSNQPQHF. The DNA for the CDR3 is TGTGCCAGCAGCGTAGGAATAGGACCTAGCAATCAGCCCCAGCATTTT.

Only one count was recorded for this clone. The chain joins TRBV5-1 to TRBJ2-6; D unresolved. V was clipped by 9 bases and J by 0 bases, with 10 bases between them. The length of the CDR3 is 14 residues. From germline, CDR1 is SGHRS and CDR2 YFSETQ. The CDR3 DNA sequence: TGCGCCACCAAGTATGACTCTGGGGCCAACGTCCTGACTTTC. It is translated as CATKYDSGANVLTF.

V is TRBV19 and J is TRBJ1-5; D remains ambiguous. V lost 1 base and J 9 bases, leaving 13 bases between the germline ends. CDR1 LNHDA and CDR2 SQIVND come from the germline V gene (reference sequence). The CDR3 is made up of 14 amino acids. CDR3 loop: CASSIGGSLGPQHF. In DNA form, the CDR3 reads TGTGCCAGTAGTATAGGTGGCAGCCTAGGGCCCCAGCATTTT.